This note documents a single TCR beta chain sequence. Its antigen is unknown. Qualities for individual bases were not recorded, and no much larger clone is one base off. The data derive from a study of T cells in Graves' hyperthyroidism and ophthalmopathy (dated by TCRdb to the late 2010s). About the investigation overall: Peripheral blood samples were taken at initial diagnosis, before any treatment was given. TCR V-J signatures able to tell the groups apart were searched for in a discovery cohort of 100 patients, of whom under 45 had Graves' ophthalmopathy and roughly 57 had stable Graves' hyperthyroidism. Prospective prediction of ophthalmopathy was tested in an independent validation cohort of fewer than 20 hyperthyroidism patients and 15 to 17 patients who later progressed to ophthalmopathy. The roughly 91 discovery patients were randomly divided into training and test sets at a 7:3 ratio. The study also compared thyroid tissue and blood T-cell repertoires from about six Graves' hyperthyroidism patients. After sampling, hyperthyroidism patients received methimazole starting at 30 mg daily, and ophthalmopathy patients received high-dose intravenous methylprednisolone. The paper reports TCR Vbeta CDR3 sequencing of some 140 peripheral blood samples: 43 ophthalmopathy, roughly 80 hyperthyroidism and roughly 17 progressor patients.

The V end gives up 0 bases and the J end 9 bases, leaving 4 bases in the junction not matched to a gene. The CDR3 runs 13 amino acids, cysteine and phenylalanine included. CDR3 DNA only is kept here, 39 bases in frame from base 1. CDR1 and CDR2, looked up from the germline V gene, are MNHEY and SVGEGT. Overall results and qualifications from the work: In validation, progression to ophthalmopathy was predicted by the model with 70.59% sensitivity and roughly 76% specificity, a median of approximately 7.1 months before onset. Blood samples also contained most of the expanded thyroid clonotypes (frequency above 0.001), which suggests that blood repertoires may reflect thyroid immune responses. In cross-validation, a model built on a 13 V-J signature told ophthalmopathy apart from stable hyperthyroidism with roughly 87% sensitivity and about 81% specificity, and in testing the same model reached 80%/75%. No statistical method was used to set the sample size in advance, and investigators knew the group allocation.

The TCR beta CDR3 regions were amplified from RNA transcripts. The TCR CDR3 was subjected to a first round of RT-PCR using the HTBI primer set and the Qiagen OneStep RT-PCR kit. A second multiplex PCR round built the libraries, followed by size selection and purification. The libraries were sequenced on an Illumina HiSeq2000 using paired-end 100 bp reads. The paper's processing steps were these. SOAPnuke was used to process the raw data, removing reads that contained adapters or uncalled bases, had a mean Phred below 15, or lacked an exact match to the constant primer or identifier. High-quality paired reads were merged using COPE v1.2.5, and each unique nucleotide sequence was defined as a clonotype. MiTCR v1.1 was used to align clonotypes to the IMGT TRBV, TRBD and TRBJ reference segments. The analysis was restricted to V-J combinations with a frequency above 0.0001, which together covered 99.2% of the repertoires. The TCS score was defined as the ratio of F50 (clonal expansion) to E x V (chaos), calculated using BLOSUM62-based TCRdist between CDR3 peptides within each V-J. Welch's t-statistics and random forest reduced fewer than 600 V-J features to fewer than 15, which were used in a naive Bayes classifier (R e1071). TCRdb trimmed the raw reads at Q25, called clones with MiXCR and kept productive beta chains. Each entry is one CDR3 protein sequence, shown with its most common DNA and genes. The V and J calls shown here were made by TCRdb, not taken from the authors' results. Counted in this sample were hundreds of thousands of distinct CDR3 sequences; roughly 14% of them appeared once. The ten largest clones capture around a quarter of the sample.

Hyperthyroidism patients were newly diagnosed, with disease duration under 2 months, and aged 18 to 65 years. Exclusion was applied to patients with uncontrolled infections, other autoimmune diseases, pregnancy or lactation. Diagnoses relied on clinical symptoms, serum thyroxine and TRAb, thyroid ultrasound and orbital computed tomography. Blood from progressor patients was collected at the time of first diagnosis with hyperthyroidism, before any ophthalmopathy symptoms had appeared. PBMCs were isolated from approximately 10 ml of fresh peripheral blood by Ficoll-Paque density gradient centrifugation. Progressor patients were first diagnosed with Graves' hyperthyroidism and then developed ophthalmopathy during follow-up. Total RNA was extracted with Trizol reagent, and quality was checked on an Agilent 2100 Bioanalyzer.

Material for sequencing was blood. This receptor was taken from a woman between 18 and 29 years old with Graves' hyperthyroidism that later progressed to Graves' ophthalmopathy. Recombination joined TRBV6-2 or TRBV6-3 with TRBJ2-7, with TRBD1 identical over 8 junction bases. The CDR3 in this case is CASSYSRGTGQYF. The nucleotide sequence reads TGTGCCAGCAGTTACTCGAGGGGGACAGGGCAGTACTTC.